What follows is one T cell receptor beta chain and its context. Its matching antigen is unknown. This record comes from a study of PD-1 blockade in classical Hodgkin lymphoma. Overall study findings and caveats: The authors have not defined what causes the repertoire differences, possibly disease activity or prior therapy.

Each patient's relapse followed autologous stem cell transplantation, and brentuximab vedotin exposure varied. CDR1 is MNHNY, CDR2 SVGAGI, per germline (reference sequence). This CDR3 has 15 amino acids. Losses at the gene ends were 6 bases for V and 5 bases for J; bases not matched to a gene: 9. Method: immunoSEQ multiplex PCR; TCRdb's copy keeps in-frame clones and lacks some. Seen here are over 45,000 clones, just under 75% observed once, and the top ten hold about 14%. The starting material was peripheral blood mononuclear cells (PBMCs), obtained before the second cycle of nivolumab. The sequence was collected from a human donor with classical Hodgkin lymphoma. The rearrangement uses TRBV6-6 and TRBJ2-7; 11 bases are shared with TRBD2. CDR3 sequence reads: CASRATSGNFNEQYF. CDR3 in DNA: TGTGCCAGCAGGGCGACTAGCGGGAATTTCAACGAGCAGTACTTC.